This T cell receptor (beta chain) was obtained from a study of control samples from healthy donors and cancer patients. The CDR3 is 14 residues long. Germline-derived CDR1 and CDR2 are SGHRS and YFSETQ. V was cut by 4 bases and J by 6 bases, with 17 bases left in between. Using immunoSEQ multiplex PCR, the repertoire was profiled, and TCRdb retains in-frame clones only, with some absent. The sample's table shows about 200,000 clones. This rearrangement joins TRBV5-1 to TRBJ2-7; the D is unclear. The sequencing sample was made of blood. The clonotype comes from a woman aged 25-40 years in good health. The CDR3 bases are TGCGCCAGCAGCCGCTTGAAGGGTCCCGGCGAGCAGTACTTC. It encodes CASSRLKGPGEQYF.